The 20 T cell receptor beta chains below come from one sample, sequenced in a study of blood T cell repertoires in COVID-19. Data came from immunoSEQ multiplex PCR; TCRdb stores just in-frame clones and leaves some out. The table lists over 60,000 clones, roughly 91% of them singletons. The sample comprised peripheral blood. The receptors derive from a man aged 45-65 years with COVID-19, enrolled during active disease.

This clone was picked up one time. The chain is built from TRBV5-1 and TRBJ2-7; 11 bases fit TRBD2. The length of the CDR3 is 16 residues. CDR1 and CDR2 from the germline V gene are SGHRS and YFSETQ. V lost 1 base, J lost 0 bases, and 3 bases stayed unmatched. The CDR3 here is CASSLTSGSRSYEQYF. In DNA, the CDR3 is TGCGCCAGCAGCTTGACTAGCGGGAGCCGCTCCTACGAGCAGTACTTC.

The chain employs TRBV12-3 or TRBV12-4 and TRBJ1-2, with D maybe TRBD1 (6 bases). The ends were cut back, 4 bases at V and 8 bases at J, with 11 bases in the middle. The CDR3 is 12 residues long. The CDR3 loop is CASSSGDRGYTF. The CDR3 DNA is TGTGCCAGCAGTTCAGGGGATCGAGGCTACACCTTC.

The V gene is TRBV7-9, the J gene TRBJ1-2; TRBD1 is a possible D gene (5 bases). Germline-derived CDR1 and CDR2 are SEHNR and FQNEAQ (reference sequence). The CDR3 is made up of 14 amino acids. The ends were cut back, 4 bases at V and 3 bases at J, with 12 bases in the middle. CDR3 sequence: CASSYRTSHYGYTF. For the CDR3, the DNA is TGTGCCAGCAGCTACAGGACCTCCCACTATGGCTACACCTTC.

This sequence joins TRBV30 and TRBJ1-4; D call uncertain. CDR1 GTSNPN and CDR2 SVGIG come from the germline V gene (reference sequence). The CDR3 is 13 residues long. V dropped 4 bases and J dropped 0 bases, with 6 bases sitting between them. The CDR3 region is CAWTRSTNEKLFF. The DNA for the CDR3 is TGTGCCTGGACCCGGTCAACTAATGAAAAACTGTTTTTT. Complete variable domain (other parts from reference TRBV30 and TRBJ1-4): SQTIHQWPATLVQPVGSPLSLECTVEGTSNPNLYWYRQAAGRGLQLLFYSVGIGQISSEVPQNLSASRPQDRQFILSSKKLLLSDSGFYLCAWTRSTNEKLFFGSGTQLSVL.

The V gene is TRBV4-1, the J gene TRBJ2-3; 11 nucleotides align to TRBD2. The CDR3 contains 20 residues. CDR1 and CDR2 (germline): MGHRA, YSYEKL. The J segment lost 3 bases and the V segment lost 2 bases, leaving 16 bases of the junction unmatched. The CDR3 DNA sequence: TGCGCCAGCAGCCAACCCTCCCGACTAGCGGGAATTTCCGGGACAGATACGCAGTATTTT. It specifies CASSQPSRLAGISGTDTQYF.

This chain uses TRBV27 with TRBJ2-2; D perhaps matches TRBD1 (5 bases). This CDR3 spans 15 amino acids. Trimming cost V 2 bases and J 0 bases, with 7 bases left between them. Germline V gives CDR1 MNHEY, CDR2 SMNVEV (reference sequence). In DNA form, the CDR3 reads TGTGCCAGCAGTTTAAGACAGCCGAACACCGGGGAGCTGTTTTTT. Amino acid sequence: CASSLRQPNTGELFF.

This chain joins TRBV19 and TRBJ1-1; the match to TRBD1 covers 8 bases. This CDR3 region has 16 residues. Germline V lookup: CDR1 LNHDA, CDR2 SQIVND (reference sequence). V was pared by 5 bases and J by 1 base, with 9 bases of the junction left unmatched. CDR3 sequence: CASSRTGGGGNTEAFF. The CDR3 DNA follows: TGTGCCAGTAGTCGAACAGGGGGTGGAGGGAACACTGAAGCTTTCTTT.

This clone was seen a single time. V and J are TRBV10-3 and TRBJ1-2, with D unresolved. Trimming pared 0 bases from V and 5 bases from J, leaving 7 bases between. The germline V gene encodes CDR1 ENHRY and CDR2 SYGVKD. The CDR3 consists of 13 residues. CDR3 residues: CAISESQLYGYTF. CDR3 in DNA: TGTGCCATCAGTGAGTCCCAACTTTATGGCTACACCTTC.

This sequence joins TRBV4-1 and TRBJ1-2, with a tentative D call TRBD1 (5 bases). Germline V gene lookup returns CDR1 MGHRA and CDR2 YSYEKL. The ends were cut back, 4 bases at V and 4 bases at J, with 16 bases in the middle. The CDR3 runs to 15 residues. The CDR3 protein is CASSRSTGLTYGYTF. CDR3 DNA: TGCGCCAGCAGCCGATCAACAGGTCTTACCTATGGCTACACCTTC.

The chain combines TRBV27 with TRBJ2-7; 10 bases fit TRBD1. The CDR3 length is 15 residues. Germline CDR1 reads MNHEY; CDR2 reads SMNVEV (reference sequence). The J segment lost 1 base and the V segment lost 5 bases, leaving 5 bases of the junction unmatched. CDR3 in amino acids: CASSHSGQGSYEQYF. For the CDR3, the DNA is TGTGCCAGCAGTCACTCGGGACAGGGGTCCTACGAGCAGTACTTC.

The CDR3 here is CASSQDSWKEKLFF. Here the CDR3 DNA reads TGCGCCAGCAGCCAGGACAGCTGGAAGGAAAAACTGTTTTTT. This chain connects TRBV5-1 to TRBJ1-4; D may be TRBD1 (6 bases). The CDR3 is made up of 14 amino acids. Germline V lookup: CDR1 SGHRS, CDR2 YFSETQ. The V end lost 4 bases, the J end lost 8 bases, and 15 bases lay between the germline ends. Full variable domain (remainder filled in from reference TRBV5-1 and TRBJ1-4): KAGVTQTPRYLIKTRGQQVTLSCSPISGHRSVSWYQQTPGQGLQFLFEYFSETQRNKGNFPGRFSGRQFSNSRSEMNVSTLELGDSALYLCASSQDSWKEKLFFGSGTQLSVL.

The chain couples TRBV4-1 to TRBJ2-5; D may be TRBD1 (7 bases). CDR1 MGHRA and CDR2 YSYEKL come from the germline V gene. CDR3 length equals 16 residues. V gave up 1 base and J gave up 4 bases, with 16 bases separating them. The CDR3 here is CASSQVARGTVETQYF. CDR3 coding DNA: TGCGCCAGCAGCCAAGTTGCCAGGGGGACTGTAGAGACCCAGTACTTC.

The V and J genes are TRBV4-3 and TRBJ1-2; 7 bases map to TRBD1. Germline-derived CDR1 and CDR2 are LGHNA and YSLEER. This CDR3 region has 15 residues. V lost 5 bases, J lost 4 bases, and 10 bases stayed unmatched. CDR3 sequence: CASSELGTDRYGYTF. The CDR3 DNA reads as TGCGCCAGCAGCGAACTAGGGACAGACCGCTATGGCTACACCTTC.

The chain recombines TRBV19 with TRBJ1-1, with 9 nucleotides matching TRBD1. Trimming took 7 bases from V and 0 from J; bases not matched to a gene: 3. The V gene's germline CDR1 is LNHDA and CDR2 SQIVND (reference sequence). This CDR3 spans 14 amino acids. CDR3 loop: CASTRTGVNTEAFF. The CDR3 nucleotides are TGTGCCAGTACTCGGACAGGGGTGAACACTGAAGCTTTCTTT.

This chain joins TRBV6-6 and TRBJ2-1, with a tentative D call TRBD2 (5 bases). Trimming pared 4 bases from V and 7 bases from J, leaving 11 bases between. The CDR3 spans 13 residues. Germline V gene lookup returns CDR1 MNHNY and CDR2 SVGAGI (reference sequence). DNA of the CDR3: TGTGCCAGCAGTTCCTCAGCGGAGAATGAGCAGTTCTTC. Its translation: CASSSSAENEQFF.

This rearrangement joins TRBV3-1 (or the pseudogene TRBV3-2) to TRBJ2-5, with 10 bases fitting TRBD2. Germline CDR1 is LGHDT and CDR2 is YNNKEL (reference sequence). The length of the CDR3 is 16 residues. After removal of 3 bases from V and 3 bases from J, the junction contained 7 bases not matched to a gene. Here the CDR3 reads CASSQSWLAGEETQYF. CDR3 bases: TGTGCCAGCAGCCAGAGCTGGCTAGCGGGAGAAGAGACCCAGTACTTC.

Comments on this clone: The same CDR3 can be traced to other DNA sequences in this sample. The CDR3 sequence: CASSRQGNTEAFF. DNA for the CDR3: TGTGCCAGCAGCCGACAGGGGAACACTGAAGCTTTCTTT. The gene calls are TRBV2 and TRBJ1-1; TRBD1 matches at 7 bases. V was pared by 6 bases and J by 1 base, with 2 bases of the junction left unmatched. CDR1 is SNHLY, CDR2 FYNNEI, per germline. The CDR3 extends over 13 amino acids.

The CDR3, as DNA: TGTGCCAGCAGCCATACGGCCCGGACTAGGGGGGGGTATGAGCAGTTCTTC. This codes for CASSHTARTRGGYEQFF. The chain has TRBV4-2 and TRBJ2-1; possible D gene TRBD2, 7 bases. The V end lost 3 bases, the J end lost 8 bases, and 23 bases lay between the germline ends. Germline CDR1 is LGHNA and CDR2 is YNFKEQ. This CDR3 comprises 17 residues.

The chain recombines TRBV11-2 with TRBJ2-2; 10 positions agree with TRBD2. The CDR3 is made up of 16 amino acids. Germline V lookup: CDR1 SGHAT, CDR2 FQNNGV. V gave up 5 bases and J gave up 1 base; unmatched junction bases: 4. The CDR3 DNA follows: TGTGCCAGCAGCCAAACTAGCGGGAAGAACACCGGGGAGCTGTTTTTT. This sequence encodes CASSQTSGKNTGELFF.

This rearrangement joins TRBV4-1 to TRBJ2-5, with 7 positions matching TRBD2. This CDR3 is built from 15 residues. CDR1 and CDR2 from the germline V gene are MGHRA and YSYEKL. V trimming: 0 bases; J trimming: 4 bases; junction bases outside the gene matches: 5. The CDR3 sequence is CASSQEGRGSETQYF. The CDR3 DNA follows: TGCGCCAGCAGCCAAGAGGGGAGGGGTTCAGAGACCCAGTACTTC.